These 17 T cell receptor beta chains were sequenced from one sample in a study of T cell changes during pregnancy in multiple sclerosis. Profiling relied on immunoSEQ multiplex PCR, and the TCRdb table lists in-frame clones only, not all of them. The data show over 55,000 clones, 75% to 90% seen once. Sample: peripheral blood, taken after pregnancy. The origin of the receptors is a female donor in good health, enrolled as a control in a pregnancy study.

In this sample, this clone turned up once. V usage is TRBV7-2 and J usage is TRBJ2-1; tentative D call: TRBD2 (6 bases). Per germline, CDR1 SGHTA and CDR2 FQGNSA. CDR3 length equals 17 residues. V lost 2 bases and J 5 bases, leaving 19 bases between the germline ends. The CDR3 reads CASSLNFGAGLHNEQFF. DNA for the CDR3: TGTGCCAGCAGCTTAAACTTTGGGGCGGGACTGCACAATGAGCAGTTCTTC.

The chain joins TRBV7-8 to TRBJ1-2, with TRBD1 as a possible D gene (6 bases). The V gene lost 0 bases and the J gene lost 4 bases, with 9 bases spanning the gap. This CDR3 comprises 14 residues. Germline values: CDR1 SGHVS, CDR2 FQNEAQ. In nucleotides, the CDR3 is TGTGCCAGCAGCTTAGCAGGACAGAGCTATGGCTACACCTTC. Translation: CASSLAGQSYGYTF.

The rearrangement uses TRBV5-6 and TRBJ2-7, with 7 bases that match TRBD2. Germline V gene sequence: CDR1 SGHDT, CDR2 YYEEEE. This CDR3 has 13 residues. V dropped 3 bases and J dropped 2; count of bases not matched to a gene: 2. The CDR3 coding sequence is TGTGCCAGCAGCTGGGGGGGGACCTACGAGCAGTACTTC. This encodes CASSWGGTYEQYF.

This clone was counted between two and nine times. The gene calls are TRBV6-5 and TRBJ1-5; D remains ambiguous. The CDR3 is 13 residues long. The germline gives CDR1 MNHEY, CDR2 SVGAGI. Trimming pared 4 bases from V and 0 bases from J, leaving 4 bases between. The CDR3 nucleotides read TGTGCCAGCAGTTTCAGTAGCAATCAGCCCCAGCATTTT. Protein sequence: CASSFSSNQPQHF.

The V gene is TRBV27, the J gene TRBJ1-2, with D perhaps TRBD1 (5 bases). This CDR3 is built from 17 residues. V shed 5 bases and J shed 4 bases, with 23 bases lying between them. Germline V gene sequence: CDR1 MNHEY, CDR2 SMNVEV (reference sequence). Here the CDR3 DNA reads TGTGCCAGCAGTCCCCTCATAACCCCCATTGACAGCTATGGCTACACCTTC. Encoded protein: CASSPLITPIDSYGYTF.

The chain's CDR3 is CASSPEGGRLWETQYF. In DNA form, the CDR3 reads TGTGCCAGCAGCCCAGAGGGCGGGAGACTCTGGGAGACCCAGTACTTC. The chain joins TRBV5-4 to TRBJ2-5; TRBD2 matches at 7 bases. Germline V CDR1 and CDR2: SGHNT, YYREEE (reference sequence). The CDR3 runs 16 residues. Germline trimming cut 4 bases from V and 5 bases from J; bases unmatched to any gene: 14.

The chain has TRBV4-1 and TRBJ2-6; TRBD2 agrees at 7 bases. Germline CDR1 is MGHRA and CDR2 is YSYEKL. The CDR3 length is 19 residues. The V segment lost 1 base and the J segment 0 bases; nucleotides outside the gene matches: 9. The CDR3 DNA sequence: TGCGCCAGCAGCCAAGGGGGGGGACGGGACCTCTCTGGGGCCAACGTCCTGACTTTC. Translating gives CASSQGGGRDLSGANVLTF.

This clone was seen a handful of times. J is TRBJ1-2 and V is TRBV7-6, with a tentative D call TRBD1 (5 bases). CDR3 length equals 13 residues. The V end was cut by 1 base, the J end by 5 bases, with 8 bases between. The germline gives CDR1 SGHVS, CDR2 FNYEAQ. DNA of the CDR3: TGTGCCAGCAGCTTAGACCCAGGGTATGGCTACACCTTC. It translates to CASSLDPGYGYTF.

This clone was seen only once. The genes are TRBV4-2 and TRBJ2-1; a possible D gene is TRBD2 (6 bases). The V end lost 0 bases, the J end lost 0 bases, and 15 bases lay between the germline ends. Germline V gives CDR1 LGHNA, CDR2 YNFKEQ. This CDR3 has 18 residues. The CDR3 region has the DNA TGTGCCAGCAGCCAAGATCGCGGCGGGACGGGCTCCTACAATGAGCAGTTCTTC. Its translation: CASSQDRGGTGSYNEQFF.

The rearrangement joins TRBV30 to TRBJ2-5; TRBD1 might be the D (6 bases). The CDR3 runs to 14 residues. Per germline, CDR1 GTSNPN and CDR2 SVGIG (reference sequence). Trimming cost V 0 bases and J 4 bases, with 12 bases left between them. The CDR3 loop reads CAWSVAGARETQYF. The CDR3 DNA follows: TGTGCCTGGAGTGTAGCAGGGGCACGAGAGACCCAGTACTTC.

CDR3 in DNA: TGTGCCACCTCAGGGGAATATACGCAGTATTTT. Translated, it gives CATSGEYTQYF. The chain links TRBV15 to TRBJ2-3; possibly TRBD1 for D (6 bases). Deletions cut 8 bases from V and 7 bases from J, with 10 bases between. CDR1 is LNHNV and CDR2 is YYDKDF in the germline V gene (reference sequence). CDR3 length: 11 amino acids.

This chain connects TRBV19 to TRBJ2-7; tentatively, D is TRBD2 (5 bases). Trimming removed 4 bases from V and 0 bases from J, with 10 bases in between. Per germline, CDR1 LNHDA and CDR2 SQIVND (reference sequence). The CDR3 is 14 residues long. This chain's CDR3 is CASSRTGDSYEQYF. The DNA for the CDR3 is TGTGCCAGTAGTAGGACTGGGGACTCCTACGAGCAGTACTTC.

This clone has only a few counts. The chain has TRBV2 and TRBJ1-2; 8 bases are a match to TRBD1. The CDR3 has 13 amino acids. Germline V gene data show CDR1 as SNHLY and CDR2 as FYNNEI. With 5 bases clipped from V and 5 bases from J, the junction kept 4 bases outside the gene matches. The CDR3 DNA follows: TGTGCCAGCAGTACAGGGGGAGGATATGGCTACACCTTC. Protein: CASSTGGGYGYTF.

The genes are TRBV7-2 and TRBJ1-4, with TRBD1 matching 8 bases. CDR1 is SGHTA, CDR2 FQGNSA, per germline. The CDR3 has 14 amino acids. V shed 2 bases, J shed 8 bases, and the junction held 4 bases outside the gene matches. The CDR3 nucleotides read TGTGCCAGCAGCTTAAGGCAGGGGGCAGAAAAACTGTTTTTT. This gives the protein CASSLRQGAEKLFF.

The V and J genes are TRBV7-2 and TRBJ1-1; D might be TRBD1 (5 bases). The CDR3 runs to 17 residues. Germline V gene sequence: CDR1 SGHTA, CDR2 FQGNSA. V was cut by 1 base and J by 4 bases, with 19 bases left in between. For the CDR3, the DNA is TGTGCCAGCAGCTTAGTTGGGGGGACCAGATGGGGCACTGAAGCTTTCTTT. It encodes CASSLVGGTRWGTEAFF.

The V call is TRBV6-5, the J call TRBJ1-3, with 9 bases matching TRBD1. Trimming took 7 bases from V and 4 from J; bases not matched to a gene: 8. Germline CDR1 reads MNHEY; CDR2 reads SVGAGI. The CDR3 has 15 amino acids. The CDR3 coding sequence is TGTGCCAGCACCCGGGGACAGGGAGGAGGAAACACCATATATTTT. This gives the protein CASTRGQGGGNTIYF.

V is TRBV5-4 and J is TRBJ2-1; 10 nucleotides match TRBD2. Germline-derived CDR1 and CDR2 are SGHNT and YYREEE (reference sequence). The CDR3 contains 16 residues. V shed 0 bases and J 5 bases; nucleotides not matched to a gene: 5. The CDR3 DNA is TGTGCCAGCAGCTTGGGAGGTCTAGCGGGGGACAATGAGCAGTTCTTC. Its translation: CASSLGGLAGDNEQFF.